This T cell receptor (beta chain) emerged from a study of T cell responses to AZD1222 COVID-19 vaccine. Notes on the study in general: Baseline seropositivity occurred in only a handful of AZD1222 recipients.

A word on this clone: Its antigen is as yet unknown.

Germline V gene sequence: CDR1 GTSNPN, CDR2 SVGIG (reference sequence). The CDR3 is made up of 12 amino acids. V was clipped by 4 bases and J by 5 bases, with 11 bases between them. Here immunoSEQ multiplex PCR was the method, and the copy in TCRdb shows in-frame clones only, minus some. In the table there are 70,000 to 95,000 clones, roughly nine tenths of which are singletons. This TCR derives from an adult who received the AZD1222 COVID-19 vaccine. The material was peripheral blood, obtained 28 days after the second AZD1222 dose. The chain links TRBV30 to TRBJ2-5; D is ambiguous. Here the CDR3 DNA reads TGTGCCTGGATGGCCTCAGCGGAGACCCAGTACTTC. Protein product: CAWMASAETQYF.